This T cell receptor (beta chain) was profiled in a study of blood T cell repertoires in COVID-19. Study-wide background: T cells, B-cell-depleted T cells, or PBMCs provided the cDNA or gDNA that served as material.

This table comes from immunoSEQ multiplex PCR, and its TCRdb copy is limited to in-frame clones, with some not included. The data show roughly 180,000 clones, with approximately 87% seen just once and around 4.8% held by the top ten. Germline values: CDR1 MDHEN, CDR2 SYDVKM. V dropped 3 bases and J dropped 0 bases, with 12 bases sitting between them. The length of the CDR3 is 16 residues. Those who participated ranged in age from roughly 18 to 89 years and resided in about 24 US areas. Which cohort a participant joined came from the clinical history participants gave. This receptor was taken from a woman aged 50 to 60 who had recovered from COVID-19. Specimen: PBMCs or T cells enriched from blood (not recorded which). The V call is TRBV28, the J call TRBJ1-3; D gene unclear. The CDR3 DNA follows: TGTGCCAGCAGTTTCGGCGGTGGATACTCTGGAAACACCATATATTTT. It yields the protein CASSFGGGYSGNTIYF.